One sample yielded the 7 T cell receptor beta chains listed below, sequenced in a study of response to subunit inactivated influenza vaccine. TCRdb recomputed calls from the RT-PCR reads with MiXCR, one row per CDR3 protein. Among about 520,000 distinct CDR3 sequences listed, 6% to 9% were seen once. The material was PBMCs from blood, obtained roughly 24 months after vaccination. These receptors originate from a man aged 50-75 years who received an inactivated influenza vaccine.

This clonotype was recorded many times. The chain recombines TRBV10-2 with TRBJ1-1, with 7 bases identical to TRBD1. The CDR3 sequence is 15 residues long. V dropped 6 bases and J dropped 2; count of bases not matched to a gene: 9. Germline V lookup: CDR1 WSHSY, CDR2 SAAADI. For the CDR3, the DNA is TGCGCCAGCAGAGGGAGAGACAGGGTTAACACTGAAGCTTTCTTT. Its protein product is CASRGRDRVNTEAFF.

This clonotype was recorded at least ten times. The chain uses TRBV6-2 or TRBV6-3 and TRBJ1-5; perhaps TRBD1 as D (5 bases). The CDR3 runs 16 residues. Germline lookup yields CDR1 MNHEY and CDR2 SVGEGT. V was clipped by 0 bases and J by 0 bases, with 9 bases between them. The CDR3 spells CASSYSRGYSNQPQHF. CDR3 nucleotide sequence: TGTGCCAGCAGTTACTCGAGGGGCTATAGCAATCAGCCCCAGCATTTT.

This clonotype showed up many times. The chain is built from TRBV12-3 or TRBV12-4 and TRBJ2-1; D is undetermined. The V and J ends lost 3 bases and 4 bases respectively, with 4 bases between them. The CDR3 is 12 residues long. CDR3 bases: TGTGCCAGCAGTTTCGCGTACAATGAGCAGTTCTTC. It yields the protein CASSFAYNEQFF.

This clonotype came up many times. The chain joins TRBV27 to TRBJ1-2, with D possibly being TRBD1 (6 bases). Between the trimmed V and J ends, which lost 5 bases and 5 bases, there was a span of 15 bases. The length of the CDR3 is 14 residues. Germline CDR1 is MNHEY and CDR2 is SMNVEV (reference sequence). The CDR3 DNA reads TGTGCCAGCAGTCCATCAGGGGAGCTATATGGCTACACCTTC. This gives the protein CASSPSGELYGYTF.

This clonotype appeared a few times. The CDR3 is CSAAREYYNEQFF. The CDR3 DNA reads as TGCAGTGCGGCTCGGGAGTACTACAATGAGCAGTTCTTC. V and J are TRBV20-1 and TRBJ2-1, with D perhaps TRBD2 (6 bases). Germline V gives CDR1 DFQATT, CDR2 SNEGSKA (reference sequence). V was shortened by 6 bases and J by 3 bases, with 12 bases between the two germline ends. The CDR3 runs 13 residues.

J is TRBJ2-2 and V is TRBV3-1; possible D gene TRBD1, 6 bases. V lost 2 bases and J lost 7, with 11 bases in between. This CDR3 is built from 14 residues. Germline CDR1 reads LGHDT; CDR2 reads YNNKEL (reference sequence). CDR3 protein: CASSQQDSHGELFF. In DNA, the CDR3 is TGTGCCAGCAGCCAACAGGACAGTCACGGGGAGCTGTTTTTT.

V and J are TRBV5-1 and TRBJ2-3, with D perhaps assigned TRBD1 or TRBD2 (5 bases each). The V and J ends lost 3 bases and 5 bases respectively, with 19 bases between them. Germline V lookup: CDR1 SGHRS, CDR2 YFSETQ. The CDR3 is 16 amino acids. This CDR3 is CASSSSSLGTGDTQYF. CDR3 DNA: TGCGCCAGCAGCTCCAGCTCACTAGGGACCGGAGATACGCAGTATTTT.